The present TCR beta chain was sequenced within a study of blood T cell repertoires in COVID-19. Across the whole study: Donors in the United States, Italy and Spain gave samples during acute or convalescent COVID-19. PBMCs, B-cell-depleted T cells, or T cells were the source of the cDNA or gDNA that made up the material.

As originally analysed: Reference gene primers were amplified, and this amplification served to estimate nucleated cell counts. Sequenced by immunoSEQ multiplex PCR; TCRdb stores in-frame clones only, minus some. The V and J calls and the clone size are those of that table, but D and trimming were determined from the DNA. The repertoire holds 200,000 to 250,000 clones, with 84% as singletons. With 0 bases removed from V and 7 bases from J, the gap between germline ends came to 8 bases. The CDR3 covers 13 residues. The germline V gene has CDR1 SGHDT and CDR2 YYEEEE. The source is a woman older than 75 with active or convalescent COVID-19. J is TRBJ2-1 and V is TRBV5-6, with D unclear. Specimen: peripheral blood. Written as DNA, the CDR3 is TGTGCCAGCAGCTTGGGCCTTAGAAATGAGCAGTTCTTC. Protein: CASSLGLRNEQFF.